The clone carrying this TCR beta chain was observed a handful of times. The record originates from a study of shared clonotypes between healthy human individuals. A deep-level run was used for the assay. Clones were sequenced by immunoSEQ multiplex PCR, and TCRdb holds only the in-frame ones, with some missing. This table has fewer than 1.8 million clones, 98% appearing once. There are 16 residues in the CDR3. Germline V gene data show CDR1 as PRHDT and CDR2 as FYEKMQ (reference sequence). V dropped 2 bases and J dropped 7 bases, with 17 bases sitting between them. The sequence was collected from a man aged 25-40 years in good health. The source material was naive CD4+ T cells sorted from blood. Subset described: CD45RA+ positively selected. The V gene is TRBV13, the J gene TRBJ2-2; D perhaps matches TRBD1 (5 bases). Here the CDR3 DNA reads TGTGCCAGCAGCTTACTACCGGTAGGGGCTGGCGGGGAGCTGTTTTTT. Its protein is CASSLLPVGAGGELFF.